One sample yielded the 13 T cell receptor beta chains listed below, sequenced in a study of shared clonotypes between healthy human individuals. Repertoires were generated with immunoSEQ multiplex PCR, while TCRdb's copy carries only in-frame clones and drops some. This table holds roughly 330,000 clones, 74% found once. The source material was memory CD4+ T cells sorted from blood. Indicated subset: CD45RA-negative fraction. These receptors were collected from a man aged 30 to 39 in good health.

This clone was picked up many times. The rearrangement uses TRBV5-6 and TRBJ1-5; a weak D match, TRBD1 (5 bases). Trimming took off 0 bases at V and 7 bases at J, with 17 bases between the two ends. The CDR3 has 16 residues. Looked up from germline, CDR1 is SGHDT and CDR2 is YYEEEE. Here the CDR3 DNA reads TGTGCCAGCAGCTTGGGGCTGCGGCTTTCAGGGCAGCCCCAGCATTTT. It yields the protein CASSLGLRLSGQPQHF.

The chain carries TRBV7-2 and TRBJ2-5; no reliable D call. This CDR3 contains 14 residues. V lost 6 bases, J lost 5 bases, and 16 bases lay in between. Germline V lookup: CDR1 SGHTA, CDR2 FQGNSA. The CDR3 nucleotides are TGTGCCAGCAGTTCGACGCCGGCCGTGGAGACCCAGTACTTC. This encodes CASSSTPAVETQYF. The full variable domain, with the rest looked up from reference TRBV7-2 and TRBJ2-5, is GAGVSQSPSNKVTEKGKDVELRCDPISGHTALYWYRQSLGQGLEFLIYFQGNSAPDKSGLPSDRFSAERTGGSVSTLTIQRTQQEDSAVYLCASSSTPAVETQYFGPGTRLLVL.

The chain is built from TRBV19 and TRBJ2-3; 9 bases are shared with TRBD2. The CDR3 extends over 15 amino acids. The ends lost 5 bases at V and 3 bases at J; junction bases unmatched: 6. From germline, CDR1 is LNHDA and CDR2 SQIVND (reference sequence). The CDR3 loop is CASSANSGRTDTQYF. CDR3 nucleotides: TGTGCCAGTAGTGCAAATAGCGGGAGAACAGATACGCAGTATTTT.

The J gene is TRBJ2-7, the V gene TRBV5-6; the match to TRBD1 covers 10 bases. The CDR3 runs 14 residues. Germline V gene sequence: CDR1 SGHDT, CDR2 YYEEEE. J lost 2 bases, V lost 3 bases, and 2 bases had no gene match. The CDR3 nucleotides are TGTGCCAGCAGCTCGGGGACAGGGGCCTACGAGCAGTACTTC. It encodes CASSSGTGAYEQYF.

In its sample, this clone was seen a few times. The rearrangement uses TRBV7-8 and TRBJ2-2; D gene unclear. The CDR3 consists of 13 residues. The V end lost 11 bases, the J end lost 0 bases, and 10 bases lay between the germline ends. The germline V gene has CDR1 SGHVS and CDR2 FQNEAQ. The DNA of the CDR3 is TGTGCCTGCCTAACACCGAACACCGGGGAGCTGTTTTTT. Translation: CACLTPNTGELFF. The whole variable domain, remainder taken from reference TRBV7-8 and TRBJ2-2, is GAGVSQSPRYKVAKRGQDVALRCDPISGHVSLFWYQQALGQGPEFLTYFQNEAQLDKSGLPSDRFFAERPEGSVSTLKIQRTQQEDSAVYLCACLTPNTGELFFGEGSRLTVL.

The chain has TRBV19 and TRBJ2-1; 7 bases line up with TRBD1. Germline V gene lookup returns CDR1 LNHDA and CDR2 SQIVND (reference sequence). This CDR3 is 17 amino acids long. The ends lost 2 bases at V and 7 bases at J; junction bases unmatched: 14. The CDR3 sequence is CASSIFRGQGVRNEQFF. In DNA form, the CDR3 reads TGTGCCAGTAGTATATTTCGCGGGCAGGGGGTAAGGAATGAGCAGTTCTTC.

The CDR3 loop is CASGTELYNEQFF. The CDR3 DNA follows: TGTGCCAGCGGGACAGAACTTTACAATGAGCAGTTCTTC. The rearrangement links TRBV19 to TRBJ2-1; 7 bases match TRBD1. Germline values: CDR1 LNHDA, CDR2 SQIVND (reference sequence). This CDR3 has 13 amino acids. Losses at the gene ends were 9 bases for V and 4 bases for J; bases not matched to a gene: 6.

The chain employs TRBV10-2 and TRBJ1-1; 7 nucleotides agree with TRBD1. The V gene end was trimmed by 6 bases and the J gene end by 6 bases; junction bases not matched to a gene: 13. The CDR3 totals 15 residues. Germline values: CDR1 WSHSY, CDR2 SAAADI. This CDR3 reads CASRAPQGRVAEAFF. The CDR3 bases are TGCGCCAGCAGAGCCCCACAGGGGAGAGTGGCTGAAGCTTTCTTT.

There are a few counts of this clone. The V call is TRBV10-2, the J call TRBJ1-5; a weak D match, TRBD1 (5 bases). The CDR3 is made up of 12 amino acids. Trimming removed 9 bases at V and 2 bases at J, with 8 bases between. Germline lookup yields CDR1 WSHSY and CDR2 SAAADI. The CDR3 DNA reads as TGCGCCAGTCGGGACGGCAATCAGCCCCAGCATTTT. It codes for CASRDGNQPQHF.

The V and J genes are TRBV9 and TRBJ2-1; 11 bases map to TRBD1. V lost 4 bases, J lost 6 bases, and 6 bases stayed unmatched. The length of the CDR3 is 15 residues. Germline lookup yields CDR1 SGDLS and CDR2 YYNGEE. The CDR3 sequence: CASSPGGTGGNEQFF. The DNA for the CDR3 is TGTGCCAGCAGCCCCGGTGGGACAGGGGGCAATGAGCAGTTCTTC.

This clone is medium-sized within its sample. The J gene is TRBJ2-5, the V gene TRBV5-1; 10 bases line up with TRBD2. After removal of 0 bases from V and 5 bases from J, the junction contained 7 bases not matched to a gene. In germline, CDR1 is SGHRS, CDR2 YFSETQ. The CDR3 runs to 16 residues. CDR3 nucleotides: TGCGCCAGCAGCTTGGAAGCGGGAGGGCCGTGGGAGACCCAGTACTTC. Translating gives CASSLEAGGPWETQYF.

The chain links TRBV28 to TRBJ2-3; D tentatively fits TRBD1 or TRBD2 (6 bases each). This CDR3 has 14 residues. V was clipped by 7 bases and J by 0 bases, with 11 bases between them. CDR1 is MDHEN, CDR2 SYDVKM, per germline. For the CDR3, the DNA is TGTGCCAGCAAGGAGGGGGGCAGCACAGATACGCAGTATTTT. Translating it yields CASKEGGSTDTQYF.

The rearrangement links TRBV18 to TRBJ1-1; unclear D gene. The V and J ends lost 3 bases and 6 bases respectively, with 11 bases between them. CDR3 size: 13 residues. Germline lookup yields CDR1 KGHSH and CDR2 LQKENI. CDR3 sequence reads: CASSPGNFAEAFF. The CDR3 region has the DNA TGTGCCAGCTCACCGGGTAATTTTGCTGAAGCTTTCTTT.